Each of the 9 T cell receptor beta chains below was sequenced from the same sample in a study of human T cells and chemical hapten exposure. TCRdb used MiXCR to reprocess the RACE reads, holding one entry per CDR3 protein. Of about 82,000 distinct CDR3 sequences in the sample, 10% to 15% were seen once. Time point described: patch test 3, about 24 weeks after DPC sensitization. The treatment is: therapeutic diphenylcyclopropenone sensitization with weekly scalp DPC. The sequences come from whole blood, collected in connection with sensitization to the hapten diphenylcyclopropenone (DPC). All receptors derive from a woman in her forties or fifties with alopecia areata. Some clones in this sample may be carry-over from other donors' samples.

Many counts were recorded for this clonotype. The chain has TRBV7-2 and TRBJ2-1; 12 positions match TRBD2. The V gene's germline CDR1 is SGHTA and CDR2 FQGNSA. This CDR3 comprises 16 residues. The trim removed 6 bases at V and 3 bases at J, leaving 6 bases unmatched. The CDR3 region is CASSRTSGRYYNEQFF. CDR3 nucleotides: TGTGCCAGCAGTCGAACTAGCGGGAGGTACTACAATGAGCAGTTCTTC.

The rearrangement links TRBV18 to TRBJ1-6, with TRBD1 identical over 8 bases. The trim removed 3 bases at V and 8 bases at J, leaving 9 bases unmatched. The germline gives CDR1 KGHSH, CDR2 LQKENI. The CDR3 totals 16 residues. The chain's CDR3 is CASSPIDRGPYSPLHF. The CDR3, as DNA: TGTGCCAGCTCACCCATCGACAGGGGACCCTATTCACCCCTCCACTTT.

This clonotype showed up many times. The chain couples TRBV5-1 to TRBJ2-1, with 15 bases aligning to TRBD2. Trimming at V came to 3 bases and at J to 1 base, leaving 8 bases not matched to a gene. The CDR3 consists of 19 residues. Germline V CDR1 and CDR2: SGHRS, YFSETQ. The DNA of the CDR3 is TGCGCCAGCAGCTGGGGACTAGCGGGAGGAGCAACGTCCTACAATGAGCAGTTCTTC. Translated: CASSWGLAGGATSYNEQFF.

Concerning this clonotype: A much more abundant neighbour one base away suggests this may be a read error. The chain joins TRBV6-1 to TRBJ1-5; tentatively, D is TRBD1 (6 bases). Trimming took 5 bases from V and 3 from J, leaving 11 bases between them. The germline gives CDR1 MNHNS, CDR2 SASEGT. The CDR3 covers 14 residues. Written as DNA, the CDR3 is TGTGCCAGCAGTATAGGGGGGGTCAATCAGCCCCAGCATTTT. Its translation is CASSIGGVNQPQHF.

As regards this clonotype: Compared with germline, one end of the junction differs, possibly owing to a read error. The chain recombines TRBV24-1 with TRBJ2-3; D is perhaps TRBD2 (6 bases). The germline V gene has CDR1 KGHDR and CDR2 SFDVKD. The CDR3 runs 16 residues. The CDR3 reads CTTSDSGDSPPDTQYF. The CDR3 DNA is TGTACCACCAGTGACTCGGGGGACTCCCCCCCTGATACGCAGTATTTT.

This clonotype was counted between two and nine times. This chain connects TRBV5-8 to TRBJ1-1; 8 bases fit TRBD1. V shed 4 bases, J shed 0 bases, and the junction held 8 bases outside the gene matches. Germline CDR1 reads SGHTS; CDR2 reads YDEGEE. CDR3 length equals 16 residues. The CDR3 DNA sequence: TGTGCCAGCAGCATTGCCGGGACAGGAATGAACACTGAAGCTTTCTTT. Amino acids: CASSIAGTGMNTEAFF.

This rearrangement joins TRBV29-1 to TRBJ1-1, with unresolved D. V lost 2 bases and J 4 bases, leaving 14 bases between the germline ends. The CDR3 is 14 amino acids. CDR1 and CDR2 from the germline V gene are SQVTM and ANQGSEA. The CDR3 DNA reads TGCAGCGTTGAATTTCCCGGACGAGGCACTGAAGCTTTCTTT. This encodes CSVEFPGRGTEAFF.

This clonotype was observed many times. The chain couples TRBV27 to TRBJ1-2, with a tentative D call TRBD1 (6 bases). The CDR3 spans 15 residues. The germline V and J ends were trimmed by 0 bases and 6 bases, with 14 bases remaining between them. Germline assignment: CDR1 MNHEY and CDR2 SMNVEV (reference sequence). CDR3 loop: CASSLSRGSMDGYTF. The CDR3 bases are TGTGCCAGCAGTTTATCTAGGGGGAGTATGGATGGCTACACCTTC.

The CDR3 coding sequence is TGTGCCAGCAGTTCTCAAATGAATCAGCCCCAGCATTTT. Amino acids: CASSSQMNQPQHF. The chain carries TRBV6-4 and TRBJ1-5, with unresolved D. The germline V and J ends were trimmed by 5 bases and 4 bases, with 9 bases remaining between them. The length of the CDR3 is 13 residues. Germline values: CDR1 MRHNA, CDR2 SNTAGT.